This T cell receptor beta chain appears in the sequencing data of a study of T cells in Graves' hyperthyroidism and ophthalmopathy. This clonotype has only a few counts. Each patient was aged 18 to 65 and had newly diagnosed hyperthyroidism of under 2 months' duration. Trimming removed 3 bases from V and 2 bases from J, with 11 bases in between. Germline values: CDR1 SNHLY, CDR2 FYNNEI. This CDR3 comprises 15 residues. TCR beta CDR3 region amplification was performed from RNA transcripts. HTBI primers were the set used in a first-round RT-PCR of the TCR CDR3. TCRdb independently ran MiXCR on the multiplex PCR reads; one entry per CDR3 protein. The data contain a few hundred thousand distinct CDR3 sequences, about 45% of them seen just once; the ten biggest clones take up around 7.7%.

The rearrangement joins TRBV2 to TRBJ1-5; no definite D call. This clonotype was obtained from a woman in her late teens or twenties with Graves' hyperthyroidism. The material sequenced was peripheral blood or thyroid tissue (not recorded which). The CDR3 reads CASSDQTERNQPQHF. CDR3 DNA: TGTGCCAGCAGTGACCAAACAGAACGCAATCAGCCCCAGCATTTT.